The clone carrying this T cell receptor (beta chain) occurred many times. Its antigen is unknown. The sample belongs to a study of T cells in Graves' hyperthyroidism and ophthalmopathy. Study-level findings and limits: Blood also showed most of the thyroid clonotypes that were expanded above 0.001.

Regions amplified from RNA transcripts were the TCR beta CDR3 regions. First-round RT-PCR with HTBI primers amplified the TCR CDR3 region. TCRdb reprocessed the multiplex PCR reads via MiXCR and lists one record per CDR3 protein. The table shows around 600,000 distinct CDR3 sequences, with about 14% occurring only once. Germline V gives CDR1 MNHEY, CDR2 SVGEGT. The CDR3 spans 16 residues. V lost 5 bases and J lost 1; bases outside the gene matches: 8. The sequenced material came from blood. The sequence derives from a woman between 50 and 59 years old with Graves' ophthalmopathy. This chain links TRBV6-2 or TRBV6-3 with TRBJ2-7, with 10 nucleotides matching TRBD1. The CDR3 DNA follows: TGTGCCAGCAGTAACCGGGACAGGGGTCCGTCCTACGAGCAGTACTTC. This gives the protein CASSNRDRGPSYEQYF.